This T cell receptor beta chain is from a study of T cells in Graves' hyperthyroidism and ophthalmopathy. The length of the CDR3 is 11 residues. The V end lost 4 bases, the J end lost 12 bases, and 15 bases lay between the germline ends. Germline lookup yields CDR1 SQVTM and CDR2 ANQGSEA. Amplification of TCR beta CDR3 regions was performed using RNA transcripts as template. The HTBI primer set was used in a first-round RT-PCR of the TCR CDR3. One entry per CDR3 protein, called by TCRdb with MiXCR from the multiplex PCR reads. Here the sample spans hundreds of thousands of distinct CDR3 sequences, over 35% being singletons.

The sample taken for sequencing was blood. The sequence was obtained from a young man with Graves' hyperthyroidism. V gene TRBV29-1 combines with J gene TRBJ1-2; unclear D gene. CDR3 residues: CSVAWTGGNTF. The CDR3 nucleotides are TGCAGCGTTGCCTGGACGGGTGGAAACACCTTC.